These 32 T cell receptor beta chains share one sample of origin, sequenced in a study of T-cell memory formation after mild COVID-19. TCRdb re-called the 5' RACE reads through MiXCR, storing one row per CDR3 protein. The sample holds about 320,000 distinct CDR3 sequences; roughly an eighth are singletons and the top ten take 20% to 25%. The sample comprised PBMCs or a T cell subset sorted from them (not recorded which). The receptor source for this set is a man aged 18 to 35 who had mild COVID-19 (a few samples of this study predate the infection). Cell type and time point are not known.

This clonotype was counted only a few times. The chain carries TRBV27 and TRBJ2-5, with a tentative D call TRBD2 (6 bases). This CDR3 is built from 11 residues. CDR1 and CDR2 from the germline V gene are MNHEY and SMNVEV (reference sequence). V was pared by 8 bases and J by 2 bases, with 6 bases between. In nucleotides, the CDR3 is TGTGCCAGCGGGGGGCAAGAGACCCAGTACTTC. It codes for CASGGQETQYF.

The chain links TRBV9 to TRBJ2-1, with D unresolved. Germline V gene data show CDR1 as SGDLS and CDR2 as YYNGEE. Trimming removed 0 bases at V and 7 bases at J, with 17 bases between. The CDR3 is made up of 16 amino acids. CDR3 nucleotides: TGTGCCAGCAGCGTAGATGTAGGGTATAAGGTGAATGAGCAGTTCTTC. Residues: CASSVDVGYKVNEQFF.

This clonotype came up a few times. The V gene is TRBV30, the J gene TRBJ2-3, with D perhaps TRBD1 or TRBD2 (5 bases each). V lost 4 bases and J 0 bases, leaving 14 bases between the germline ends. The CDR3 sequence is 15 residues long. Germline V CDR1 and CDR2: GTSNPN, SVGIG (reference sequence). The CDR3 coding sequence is TGTGCCTGGAACCCCGGGACGGACAGCACAGATACGCAGTATTTT. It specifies CAWNPGTDSTDTQYF.

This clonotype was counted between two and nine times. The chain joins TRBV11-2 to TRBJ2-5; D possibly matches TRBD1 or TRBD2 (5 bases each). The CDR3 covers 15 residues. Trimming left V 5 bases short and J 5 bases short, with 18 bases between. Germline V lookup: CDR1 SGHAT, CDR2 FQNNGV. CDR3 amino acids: CASSPFLQGRETQYF. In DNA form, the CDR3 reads TGTGCCAGCAGCCCCTTCCTCCAGGGACGGGAGACCCAGTACTTC.

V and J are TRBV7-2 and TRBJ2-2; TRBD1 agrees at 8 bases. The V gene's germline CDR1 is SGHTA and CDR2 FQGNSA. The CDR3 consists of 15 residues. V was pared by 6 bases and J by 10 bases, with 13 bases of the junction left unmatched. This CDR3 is CASSSGQGVVEELFF. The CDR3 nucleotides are TGTGCCAGCAGTTCCGGACAGGGTGTTGTAGAGGAGCTGTTTTTT. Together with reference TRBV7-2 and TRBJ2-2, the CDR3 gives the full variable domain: GAGVSQSPSNKVTEKGKDVELRCDPISGHTALYWYRQSLGQGLEFLIYFQGNSAPDKSGLPSDRFSAERTGGSVSTLTIQRTQQEDSAVYLCASSSGQGVVEELFFGEGSRLTVL.

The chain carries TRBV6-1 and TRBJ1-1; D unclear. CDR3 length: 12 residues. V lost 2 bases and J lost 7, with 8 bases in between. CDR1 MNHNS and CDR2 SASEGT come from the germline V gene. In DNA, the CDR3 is TGTGCCAGCAGTGAAAGGCCAGATGAAGCTTTCTTT. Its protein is CASSERPDEAFF.

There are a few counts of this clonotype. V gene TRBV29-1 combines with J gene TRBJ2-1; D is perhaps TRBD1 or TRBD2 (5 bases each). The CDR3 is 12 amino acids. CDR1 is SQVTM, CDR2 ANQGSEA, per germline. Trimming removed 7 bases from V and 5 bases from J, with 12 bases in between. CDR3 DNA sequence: TGCAGCGCCGCCTGGGGGAACAATGAGCAGTTCTTC. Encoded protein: CSAAWGNNEQFF.

In nucleotides, the CDR3 is TGCGCCAGCAGCCAAAAAATTGGCCAGGGGATGGCTTACGAGCAGTACGTC. This translates into CASSQKIGQGMAYEQYV. The chain employs TRBV4-1 and TRBJ2-7; perhaps TRBD1 as D (6 bases). The V end lost 2 bases, the J end lost 4 bases, and 21 bases lay between the germline ends. Germline assignment: CDR1 MGHRA and CDR2 YSYEKL. The CDR3 extends over 17 amino acids.

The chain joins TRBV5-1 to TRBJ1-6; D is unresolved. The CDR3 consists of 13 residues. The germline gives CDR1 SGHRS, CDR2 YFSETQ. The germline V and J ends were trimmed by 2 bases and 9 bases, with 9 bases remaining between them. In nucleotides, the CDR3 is TGCGCCAGCAGCTTTTATACGGGTTCACCCCTCCACTTT. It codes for CASSFYTGSPLHF. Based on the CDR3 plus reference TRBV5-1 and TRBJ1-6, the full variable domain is KAGVTQTPRYLIKTRGQQVTLSCSPISGHRSVSWYQQTPGQGLQFLFEYFSETQRNKGNFPGRFSGRQFSNSRSEMNVSTLELGDSALYLCASSFYTGSPLHFGNGTRLTVT.

As DNA, the CDR3 is TGTGCCAGCAGTTACTCGTATGGGGACACCAACACCGGGGAGCTGTTTTTT. Amino acid sequence: CASSYSYGDTNTGELFF. The chain employs TRBV6-2 or TRBV6-3 and TRBJ2-2, with a tentative D call TRBD1 (6 bases). V was clipped by 0 bases and J by 2 bases, with 13 bases between them. From germline, CDR1 is MNHEY and CDR2 SVGEGT. The CDR3 spans 17 residues.

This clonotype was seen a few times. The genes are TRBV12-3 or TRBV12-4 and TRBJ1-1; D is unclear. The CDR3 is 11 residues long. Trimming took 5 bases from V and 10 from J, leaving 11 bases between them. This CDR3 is CASSGPSGAFF. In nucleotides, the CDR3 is TGTGCCAGCAGTGGGCCCAGCGGAGCTTTCTTT.

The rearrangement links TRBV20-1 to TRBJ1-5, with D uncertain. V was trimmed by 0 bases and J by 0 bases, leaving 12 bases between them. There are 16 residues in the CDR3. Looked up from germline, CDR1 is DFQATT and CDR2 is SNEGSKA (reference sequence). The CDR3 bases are TGCAGTGCTAGAGATGGGCAACTCCTTAGCAATCAGCCCCAGCATTTT. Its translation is CSARDGQLLSNQPQHF.

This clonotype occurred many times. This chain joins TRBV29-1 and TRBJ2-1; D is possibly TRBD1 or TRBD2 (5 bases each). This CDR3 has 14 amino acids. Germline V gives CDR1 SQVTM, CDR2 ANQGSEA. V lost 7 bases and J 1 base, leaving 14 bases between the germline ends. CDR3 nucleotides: TGCAGCGGAACCGGGACCCCGTCCTACAATGAGCAGTTCTTC. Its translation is CSGTGTPSYNEQFF.

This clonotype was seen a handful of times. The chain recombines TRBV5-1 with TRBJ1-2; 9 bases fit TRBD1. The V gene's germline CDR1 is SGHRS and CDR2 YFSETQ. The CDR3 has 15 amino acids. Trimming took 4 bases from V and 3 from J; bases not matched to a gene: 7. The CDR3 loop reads CASSTTGGAYYGYTF. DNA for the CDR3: TGCGCCAGCAGCACCACAGGGGGCGCGTACTATGGCTACACCTTC.

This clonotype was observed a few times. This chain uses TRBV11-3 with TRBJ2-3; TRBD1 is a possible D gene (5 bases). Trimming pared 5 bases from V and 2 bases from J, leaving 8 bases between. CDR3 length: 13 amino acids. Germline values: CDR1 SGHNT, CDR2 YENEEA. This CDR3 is CASSATATDTQYF. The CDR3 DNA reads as TGTGCCAGCAGCGCGACAGCCACAGATACGCAGTATTTT.

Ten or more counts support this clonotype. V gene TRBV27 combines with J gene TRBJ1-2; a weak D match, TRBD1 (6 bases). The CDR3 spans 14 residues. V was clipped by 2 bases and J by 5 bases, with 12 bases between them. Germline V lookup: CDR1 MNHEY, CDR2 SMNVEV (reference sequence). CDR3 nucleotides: TGTGCCAGCAGTTTAAACGACGGACAGTATGGCTACACCTTC. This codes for CASSLNDGQYGYTF.

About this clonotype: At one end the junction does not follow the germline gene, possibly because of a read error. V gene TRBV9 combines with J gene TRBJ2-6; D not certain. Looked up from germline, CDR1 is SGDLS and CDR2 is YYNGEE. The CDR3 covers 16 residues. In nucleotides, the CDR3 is TGTGCCAGCAGCGGGACGGGTGGGCCTGGGGACAACGTCCTGACTTTC. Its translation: CASSGTGGPGDNVLTF.

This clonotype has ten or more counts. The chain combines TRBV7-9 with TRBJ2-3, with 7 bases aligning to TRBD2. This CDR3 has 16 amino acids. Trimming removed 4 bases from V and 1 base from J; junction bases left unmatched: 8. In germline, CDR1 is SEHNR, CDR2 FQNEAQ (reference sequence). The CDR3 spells CASSSLSGRGTDTQYF. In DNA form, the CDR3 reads TGTGCCAGCAGCTCCCTATCGGGGAGGGGCACAGATACGCAGTATTTT. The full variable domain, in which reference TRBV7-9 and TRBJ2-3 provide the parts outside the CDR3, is DTGVSQNPRHKITKRGQNVTFRCDPISEHNRLYWYRQTLGQGPEFLTYFQNEAQLEKSRLLSDRFSAERPKGSFSTLEIQRTEQGDSAMYLCASSSLSGRGTDTQYFGPGTRLTVL.

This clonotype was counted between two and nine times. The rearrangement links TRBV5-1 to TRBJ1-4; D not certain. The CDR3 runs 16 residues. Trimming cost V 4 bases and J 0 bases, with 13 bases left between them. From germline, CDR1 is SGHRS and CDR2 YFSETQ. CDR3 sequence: CASSPLGIATNEKLFF. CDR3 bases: TGCGCCAGCAGCCCCCTCGGAATCGCAACTAATGAAAAACTGTTTTTT.

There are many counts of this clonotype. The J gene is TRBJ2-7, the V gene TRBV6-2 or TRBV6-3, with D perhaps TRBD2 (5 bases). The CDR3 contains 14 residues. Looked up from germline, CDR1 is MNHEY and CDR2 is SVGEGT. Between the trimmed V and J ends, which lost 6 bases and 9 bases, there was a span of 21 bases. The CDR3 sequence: CASSLRTGLTAQYF. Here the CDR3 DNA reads TGTGCCAGCAGCCTACGGACCGGACTGACGGCGCAGTACTTC.

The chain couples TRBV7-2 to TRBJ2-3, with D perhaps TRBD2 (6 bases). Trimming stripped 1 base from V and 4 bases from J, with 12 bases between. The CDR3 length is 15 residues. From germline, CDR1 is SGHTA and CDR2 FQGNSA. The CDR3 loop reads CASSLGAGLADTQYF. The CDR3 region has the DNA TGTGCCAGCAGCTTAGGGGCGGGGTTGGCAGATACGCAGTATTTT.

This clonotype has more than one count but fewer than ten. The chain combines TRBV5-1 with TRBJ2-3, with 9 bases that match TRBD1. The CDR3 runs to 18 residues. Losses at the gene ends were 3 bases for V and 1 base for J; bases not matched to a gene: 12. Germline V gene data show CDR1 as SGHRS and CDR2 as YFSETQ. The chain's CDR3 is CASSSGTGPTLGTDTQYF. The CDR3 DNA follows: TGCGCCAGCAGCTCCGGGACAGGGCCCACCCTAGGCACAGATACGCAGTATTTT.

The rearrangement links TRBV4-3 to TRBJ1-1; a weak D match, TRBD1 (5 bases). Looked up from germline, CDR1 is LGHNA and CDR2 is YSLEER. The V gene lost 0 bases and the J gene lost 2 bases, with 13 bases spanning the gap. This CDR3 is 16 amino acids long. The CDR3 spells CASSQERQLPNTEAFF. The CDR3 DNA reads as TGCGCCAGCAGCCAAGAACGACAGCTACCCAACACTGAAGCTTTCTTT.

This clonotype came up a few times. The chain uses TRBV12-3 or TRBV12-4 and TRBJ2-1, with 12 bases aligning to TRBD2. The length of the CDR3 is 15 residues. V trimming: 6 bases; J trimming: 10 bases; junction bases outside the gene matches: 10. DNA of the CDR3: TGTGCCAGCAGGCCTCTAGCGGGGGGGCGGAGGGAGCAGTTCTTC. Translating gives CASRPLAGGRREQFF.

The DNA for the CDR3 is TGCAGTGCTAGGCTAGAAGGTGATTCAGAGACCCAGTACTTC. Translating it yields CSARLEGDSETQYF. The rearrangement joins TRBV20-1 to TRBJ2-5; no clear D gene. Trimming took off 3 bases at V and 4 bases at J, with 15 bases between the two ends. Germline V gives CDR1 DFQATT, CDR2 SNEGSKA (reference sequence). The CDR3 runs to 14 residues.

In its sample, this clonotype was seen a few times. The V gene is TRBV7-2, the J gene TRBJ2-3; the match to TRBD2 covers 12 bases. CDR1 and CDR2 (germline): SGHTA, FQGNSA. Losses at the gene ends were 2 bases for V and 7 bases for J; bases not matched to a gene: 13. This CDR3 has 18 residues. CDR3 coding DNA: TGTGCCAGCAGCTTATTCCCCCCCGGGACTAGCGGGCAGAATACGCAGTATTTT. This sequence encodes CASSLFPPGTSGQNTQYF.

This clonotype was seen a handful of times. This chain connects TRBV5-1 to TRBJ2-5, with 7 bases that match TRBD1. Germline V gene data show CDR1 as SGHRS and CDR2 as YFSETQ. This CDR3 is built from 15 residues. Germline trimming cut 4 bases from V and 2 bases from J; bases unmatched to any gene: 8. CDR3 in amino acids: CASSPRQGQQETQYF. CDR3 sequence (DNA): TGCGCCAGCAGCCCGAGACAGGGACAGCAAGAGACCCAGTACTTC.

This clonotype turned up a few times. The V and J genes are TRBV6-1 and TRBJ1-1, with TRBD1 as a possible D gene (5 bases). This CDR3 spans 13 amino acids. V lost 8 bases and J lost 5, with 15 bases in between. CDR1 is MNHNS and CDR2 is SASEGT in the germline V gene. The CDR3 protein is CASALTGGTEAFF. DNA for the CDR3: TGTGCCAGCGCCTTGACGGGGGGAACTGAAGCTTTCTTT.

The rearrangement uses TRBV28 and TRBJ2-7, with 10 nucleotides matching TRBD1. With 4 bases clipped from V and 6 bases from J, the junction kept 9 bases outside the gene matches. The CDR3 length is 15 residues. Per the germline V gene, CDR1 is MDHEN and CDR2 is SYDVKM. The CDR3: CASSYDAGTGVEQYF. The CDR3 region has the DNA TGTGCCAGCAGTTACGACGCCGGGACAGGGGTCGAGCAGTACTTC.

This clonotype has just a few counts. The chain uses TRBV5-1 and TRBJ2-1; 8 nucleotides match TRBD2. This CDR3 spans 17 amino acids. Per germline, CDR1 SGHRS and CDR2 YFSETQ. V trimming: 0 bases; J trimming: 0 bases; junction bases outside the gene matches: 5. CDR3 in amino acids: CASSLGRGASSYNEQFF. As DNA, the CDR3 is TGCGCCAGCAGCTTGGGGCGGGGGGCGAGCTCCTACAATGAGCAGTTCTTC.

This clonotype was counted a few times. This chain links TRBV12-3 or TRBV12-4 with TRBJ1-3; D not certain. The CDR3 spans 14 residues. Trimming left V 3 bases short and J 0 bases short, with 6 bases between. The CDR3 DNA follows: TGTGCCAGCAGTTTGACCATCTCTGGAAACACCATATATTTT. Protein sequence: CASSLTISGNTIYF.

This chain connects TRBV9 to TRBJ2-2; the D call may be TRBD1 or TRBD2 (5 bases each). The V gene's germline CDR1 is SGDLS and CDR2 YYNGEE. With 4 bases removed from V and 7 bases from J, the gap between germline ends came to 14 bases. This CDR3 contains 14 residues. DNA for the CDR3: TGTGCCAGCAGCCCCCTGGGGGATAGCGGGGAGCTGTTTTTT. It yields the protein CASSPLGDSGELFF.